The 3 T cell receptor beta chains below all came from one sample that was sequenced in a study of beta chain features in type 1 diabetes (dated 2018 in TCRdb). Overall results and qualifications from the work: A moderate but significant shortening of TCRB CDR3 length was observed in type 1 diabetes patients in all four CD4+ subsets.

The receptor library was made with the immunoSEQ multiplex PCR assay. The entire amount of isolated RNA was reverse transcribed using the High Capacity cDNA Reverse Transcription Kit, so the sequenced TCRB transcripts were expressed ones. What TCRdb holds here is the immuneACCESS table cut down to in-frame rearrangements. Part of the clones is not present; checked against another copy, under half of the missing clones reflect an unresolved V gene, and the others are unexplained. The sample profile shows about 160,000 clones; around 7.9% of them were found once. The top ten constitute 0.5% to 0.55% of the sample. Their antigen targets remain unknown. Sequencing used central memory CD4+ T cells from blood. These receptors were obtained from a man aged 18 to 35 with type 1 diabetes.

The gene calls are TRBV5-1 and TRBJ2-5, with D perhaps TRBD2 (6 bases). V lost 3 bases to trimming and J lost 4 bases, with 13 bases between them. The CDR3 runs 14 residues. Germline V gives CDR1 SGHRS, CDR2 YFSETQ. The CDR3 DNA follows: TGCGCCAGCAGCTCACGGAGGGGTGTAGAGACCCAGTACTTC. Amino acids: CASSSRRGVETQYF.

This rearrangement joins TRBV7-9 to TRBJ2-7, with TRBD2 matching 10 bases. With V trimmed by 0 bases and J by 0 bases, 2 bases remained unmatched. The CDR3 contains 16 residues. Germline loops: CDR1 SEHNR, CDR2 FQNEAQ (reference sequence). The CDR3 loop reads CASSLALAGSSYEQYF. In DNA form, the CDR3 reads TGTGCCAGCAGCTTAGCACTAGCGGGATCCTCCTACGAGCAGTACTTC. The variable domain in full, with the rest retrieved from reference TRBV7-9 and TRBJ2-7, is DTGVSQNPRHKITKRGQNVTFRCDPISEHNRLYWYRQTLGQGPEFLTYFQNEAQLEKSRLLSDRFSAERPKGSFSTLEIQRTEQGDSAMYLCASSLALAGSSYEQYFGPGTRLTVT.

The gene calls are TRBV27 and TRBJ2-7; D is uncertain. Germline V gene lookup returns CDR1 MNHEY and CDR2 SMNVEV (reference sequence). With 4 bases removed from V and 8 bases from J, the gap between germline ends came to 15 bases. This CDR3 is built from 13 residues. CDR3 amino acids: CASSYIQAGKQYF. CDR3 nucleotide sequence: TGTGCCAGCAGTTACATCCAGGCTGGAAAGCAGTACTTC.